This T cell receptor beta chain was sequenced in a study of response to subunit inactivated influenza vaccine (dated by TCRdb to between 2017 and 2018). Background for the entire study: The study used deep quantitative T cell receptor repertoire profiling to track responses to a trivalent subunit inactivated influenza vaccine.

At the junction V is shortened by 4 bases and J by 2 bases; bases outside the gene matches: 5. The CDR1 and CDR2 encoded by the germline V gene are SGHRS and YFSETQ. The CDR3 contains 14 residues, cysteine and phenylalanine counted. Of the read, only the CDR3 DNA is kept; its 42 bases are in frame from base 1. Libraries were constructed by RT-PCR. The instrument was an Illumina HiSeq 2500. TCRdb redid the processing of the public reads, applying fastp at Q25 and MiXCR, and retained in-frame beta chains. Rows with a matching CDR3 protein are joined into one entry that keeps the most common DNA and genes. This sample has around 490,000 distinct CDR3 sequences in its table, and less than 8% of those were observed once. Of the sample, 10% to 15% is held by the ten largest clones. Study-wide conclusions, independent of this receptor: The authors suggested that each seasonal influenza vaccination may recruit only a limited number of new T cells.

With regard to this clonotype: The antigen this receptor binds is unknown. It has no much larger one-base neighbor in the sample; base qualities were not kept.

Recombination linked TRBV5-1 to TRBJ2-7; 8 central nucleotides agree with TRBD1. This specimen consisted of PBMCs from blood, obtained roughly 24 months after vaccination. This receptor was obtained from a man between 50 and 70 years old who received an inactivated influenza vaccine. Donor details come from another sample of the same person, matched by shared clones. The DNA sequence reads TGCGCCAGCAGCGTGGACAGGGAGGCCTACGAGCAGTACTTC. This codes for CASSVDREAYEQYF.